Each of the 31 T cell receptor beta chains below was sequenced from the same sample in a study of cytomegalovirus exposure and HLA in healthy donors. Both 60 Vbeta primers and 13 Jbeta primers went into the PCR. The assay was immunoSEQ multiplex PCR, and TCRdb's table has in-frame clones only and misses some. The sample data list roughly 53,000 clones. Sequenced material: PBMCs. All receptors derive from a female donor in good health and CMV-seronegative.

The V call is TRBV19, the J call TRBJ1-1; 10 nucleotides match TRBD1. The V segment lost 1 base and the J segment 11 bases; nucleotides outside the gene matches: 10. The CDR3 is made up of 15 amino acids. CDR1 and CDR2 (germline): LNHDA, SQIVND (reference sequence). The CDR3 is CASSIAPGQGRAAFF. CDR3 in DNA: TGTGCCAGTAGTATAGCCCCGGGACAGGGGAGGGCGGCTTTCTTT.

This chain links TRBV2 with TRBJ1-1, with D possibly matching TRBD1 (6 bases). Germline-derived CDR1 and CDR2 are SNHLY and FYNNEI. The V end was cut by 6 bases, the J end by 3 bases, with 14 bases between. This CDR3 comprises 14 residues. This chain's CDR3 is CASRMRGGDTEAFF. In DNA, the CDR3 is TGTGCCAGCAGAATGAGGGGGGGGGACACTGAAGCTTTCTTT.

This sequence joins TRBV4-3 and TRBJ1-2, with 7 bases fitting TRBD1. The germline CDR1 and CDR2 sequences are LGHNA and YSLEER. J gave up 7 bases and V 0 bases, and 8 bases lay outside the gene matches. CDR3 length equals 15 residues. The CDR3 here is CASSQDLLTGTGYTF. The CDR3, as DNA: TGCGCCAGCAGCCAAGATCTTTTGACAGGGACTGGCTACACCTTC.

The chain uses TRBV2 and TRBJ2-2; no clear D gene. The V gene lost 6 bases and the J gene lost 7 bases, with 9 bases spanning the gap. CDR1 SNHLY and CDR2 FYNNEI come from the germline V gene. The CDR3 spans 12 residues. The CDR3 protein is CASRARVGELFF. In DNA, the CDR3 is TGTGCCAGCAGGGCTCGGGTCGGGGAGCTGTTTTTT.

This chain connects TRBV6-1 to TRBJ1-5; a weak D match, TRBD1 (5 bases). V was pared by 8 bases and J by 3 bases, with 17 bases between. The CDR3 has 15 amino acids. Germline lookup yields CDR1 MNHNS and CDR2 SASEGT. DNA for the CDR3: TGTGCCAGCGGGCGTTCTGACAGCTACAATCAGCCCCAGCATTTT. Encoded protein: CASGRSDSYNQPQHF.

The rearrangement uses TRBV30 and TRBJ2-7; the D gene is possibly TRBD1 (6 bases). The CDR3 has 14 residues. With 5 bases removed from V and 2 bases from J, the gap between germline ends came to 16 bases. Germline V CDR1 and CDR2: GTSNPN, SVGIG (reference sequence). For the CDR3, the DNA is TGTGCCTGGTCCTCCGGGACAACAACCTACGAGCAGTACTTC. It specifies CAWSSGTTTYEQYF.

V gene TRBV5-5 combines with J gene TRBJ2-7; D is undetermined. This CDR3 region has 12 residues. Germline values: CDR1 SGHKS, CDR2 YYEKEE (reference sequence). The germline V and J ends were trimmed by 4 bases and 0 bases, with 5 bases remaining between them. The CDR3 sequence is CASSLSSYEQYF. The CDR3 DNA is TGTGCCAGCAGCCTGAGCTCCTACGAGCAGTACTTC. Combining the CDR3 with reference TRBV5-5 and TRBJ2-7 gives the whole variable domain DAGVTQSPTHLIKTRGQQVTLRCSPISGHKSVSWYQQVLGQGPQFIFQYYEKEERGRGNFPDRFSARQFPNYSSELNVNALLLGDSALYLCASSLSSYEQYFGPGTRLTVT.

CDR3 nucleotide sequence: TGTGCCTTACTATCCCGGGGCACTGAAGCTTTCTTT. Protein: CALLSRGTEAFF. The chain is built from TRBV30 and TRBJ1-1; no reliable D call. From germline, CDR1 is GTSNPN and CDR2 SVGIG (reference sequence). V shed 7 bases and J shed 4 bases, with 13 bases lying between them. The CDR3 spans 12 residues.

The rearrangement links TRBV5-1 to TRBJ2-7; a weak D match, TRBD2 (5 bases). Looked up from germline, CDR1 is SGHRS and CDR2 is YFSETQ. Trimming pared 3 bases from V and 5 bases from J, leaving 15 bases between. The CDR3 length is 14 residues. The CDR3 DNA follows: TGCGCCAGCAGCTGGGCCCTGTCCGGGAACGAGCAGTACTTC. Translating gives CASSWALSGNEQYF.

Worth noting for this clone: At one boundary the junction diverges from the germline segment, which might be a read error. The gene calls are TRBV7-7 and TRBJ2-5; TRBD1 matches 8 bases. The germline V gene has CDR1 SSHAT and CDR2 FNYEAQ (reference sequence). The CDR3 has 14 amino acids. The DNA of the CDR3 is TGTGCTAGCAGCCGGGGGACAGGCCGAGAGACCCAGTACTTC. Translation: CASSRGTGRETQYF.

The chain carries TRBV9 and TRBJ1-1; maybe TRBD1 (6 bases). V lost 5 bases to trimming and J lost 5 bases, with 16 bases between them. This CDR3 contains 14 residues. Per germline, CDR1 SGDLS and CDR2 YYNGEE. CDR3 in DNA: TGTGCCAGCAGTAAGGGGGTAATAGGGACTGAAGCTTTCTTT. Translation: CASSKGVIGTEAFF.

The rearrangement joins TRBV15 to TRBJ1-5; tentatively, D is TRBD1 (6 bases). Per germline, CDR1 LNHNV and CDR2 YYDKDF (reference sequence). The V end was cut by 5 bases, the J end by 2 bases, with 13 bases between. CDR3 length: 15 residues. Here the CDR3 reads CATSLTGMRNQPQHF. The CDR3 bases are TGTGCCACCAGCCTAACAGGGATGCGCAATCAGCCCCAGCATTTT. Filled out from reference TRBV15 and TRBJ1-5, the complete variable domain reads DAMVIQNPRYQVTQFGKPVTLSCSQTLNHNVMYWYQQKSSQAPKLLFHYYDKDFNNEADTPDNFQSRRPNTSFCFLDIRSPGLGDTAMYLCATSLTGMRNQPQHFGDGTRLSIL.

This chain uses TRBV18 with TRBJ1-1, with D maybe TRBD1 (5 bases). CDR3 length: 12 amino acids. CDR1 is KGHSH and CDR2 is LQKENI in the germline V gene. The ends were cut back, 3 bases at V and 7 bases at J, with 9 bases in the middle. The CDR3 DNA reads TGTGCCAGCTCACCCAGGGATGGTGAAGCTTTCTTT. Its translation: CASSPRDGEAFF.

The chain has TRBV6-5 and TRBJ2-5; D is possibly TRBD1 (6 bases). Trimming left V 6 bases short and J 1 base short, with 9 bases between. Germline V gene sequence: CDR1 MNHEY, CDR2 SVGAGI. The CDR3 covers 13 residues. The CDR3 sequence: CASRADSQETQYF. In nucleotides, the CDR3 is TGTGCCAGCAGGGCGGACAGCCAAGAGACCCAGTACTTC.

The V and J genes are TRBV9 and TRBJ2-6; a possible D gene is TRBD2 (5 bases). The CDR3 sequence is 16 residues long. Germline assignment: CDR1 SGDLS and CDR2 YYNGEE. With 2 bases removed from V and 4 bases from J, the gap between germline ends came to 13 bases. This CDR3 reads CASSVYWGAGANVLTF. CDR3 nucleotide sequence: TGTGCCAGCAGCGTTTACTGGGGAGCCGGGGCCAACGTCCTGACTTTC. Combining the CDR3 with reference TRBV9 and TRBJ2-6 gives the whole variable domain DSGVTQTPKHLITATGQRVTLRCSPRSGDLSVYWYQQSLDQGLQFLIQYYNGEERAKGNILERFSAQQFPDLHSELNLSSLELGDSALYFCASSVYWGAGANVLTFGAGSRLTVL.

The J gene is TRBJ2-7, the V gene TRBV6-5, with 11 bases lining up with TRBD1. With V trimmed by 6 bases and J by 3 bases, 4 bases remained unmatched. The length of the CDR3 is 14 residues. Germline V gene sequence: CDR1 MNHEY, CDR2 SVGAGI. The CDR3 DNA sequence: TGTGCCAGCAGCCGGACAGGGGGCGGCTACGAGCAGTACTTC. Its translation: CASSRTGGGYEQYF.

About this clone itself: At one end the junction does not follow the germline gene, possibly because of a read error. The chain couples TRBV20-1 to TRBJ2-5; no reliable D call. The CDR3 loop spans 10 amino acids. Germline loops: CDR1 DFQATT, CDR2 SNEGSKA (reference sequence). As DNA, the CDR3 is TGCAGTGCTTTGCAAGAGAACCAGTACTTC. Protein product: CSALQENQYF.

V gene TRBV30 combines with J gene TRBJ2-1; TRBD2 aligns across 14 bases. The V segment lost 7 bases and the J segment 15 bases; nucleotides outside the gene matches: 8. The CDR3 runs to 12 residues. CDR1 and CDR2 (germline): GTSNPN, SVGIG (reference sequence). The CDR3 protein is CALMGLAGAAFF. The DNA for the CDR3 is TGTGCCTTAATGGGACTAGCGGGAGCGGCGTTCTTC.

The chain combines TRBV7-6 with TRBJ2-7; TRBD1 matches at 9 bases. This CDR3 has 17 amino acids. From germline, CDR1 is SGHVS and CDR2 FNYEAQ. V shed 5 bases, J shed 1 base, and the junction held 12 bases outside the gene matches. This CDR3 is CASSQATGQGTSYEQYF. CDR3 sequence (DNA): TGTGCCAGCAGCCAAGCTACGGGACAGGGTACTTCCTACGAGCAGTACTTC. The full variable domain, rest sourced from reference TRBV7-6 and TRBJ2-7, is GAGVSQSPRYKVTKRGQDVALRCDPISGHVSLYWYRQALGQGPEFLTYFNYEAQQDKSGLPNDRFSAERPEGSISTLTIQRTEQRDSAMYRCASSQATGQGTSYEQYFGPGTRLTVT.

The rearrangement joins TRBV28 to TRBJ2-2; tentative D call: TRBD1 (5 bases). Trimming took 7 bases from V and 2 from J, leaving 11 bases between them. Per germline, CDR1 MDHEN and CDR2 SYDVKM. This CDR3 comprises 14 residues. CDR3 nucleotide sequence: TGTGCCAGCAAGGGGCAGGGTAACACCGGGGAGCTGTTTTTT. It specifies CASKGQGNTGELFF.

The gene calls are TRBV9 and TRBJ2-7, with TRBD2 matching 7 bases. Germline lookup yields CDR1 SGDLS and CDR2 YYNGEE. This CDR3 contains 12 residues. After removal of 7 bases from V and 7 bases from J, the junction contained 8 bases not matched to a gene. CDR3 loop: CASGGSGREQYF. The CDR3 DNA reads TGTGCCAGCGGCGGGAGCGGCCGAGAGCAGTACTTC.

The chain combines TRBV7-9 with TRBJ1-2; D is ambiguous. Germline V gene sequence: CDR1 SEHNR, CDR2 FQNEAQ (reference sequence). The CDR3 is 12 amino acids. The V end lost 2 bases, the J end lost 8 bases, and 9 bases lay between the germline ends. This CDR3 is CASSLPRQGYTF. In DNA form, the CDR3 reads TGTGCCAGCAGCTTACCGAGACAAGGCTACACCTTC.

The rearrangement uses TRBV6-6 and TRBJ1-1; no definite D call. Trimming pared 4 bases from V and 6 bases from J, leaving 12 bases between. Germline V gene data show CDR1 as MNHNY and CDR2 as SVGAGI (reference sequence). The CDR3 has 13 amino acids. The CDR3 spells CASSSLGVAEAFF. The CDR3 DNA reads TGTGCCAGCAGTTCGCTCGGGGTGGCTGAAGCTTTCTTT.

The V gene is TRBV27, the J gene TRBJ1-1; 11 bases agree with TRBD1. Germline loops: CDR1 MNHEY, CDR2 SMNVEV (reference sequence). V lost 5 bases and J lost 1; bases outside the gene matches: 6. The CDR3 length is 16 residues. This CDR3 is CASSEGTGGPNTEAFF. The CDR3 nucleotides read TGTGCCAGCAGTGAAGGGACAGGGGGGCCGAACACTGAAGCTTTCTTT.

V usage is TRBV7-6 and J usage is TRBJ2-7; 9 bases are shared with TRBD1. The CDR3 extends over 15 amino acids. V was clipped by 3 bases and J by 5 bases; unmatched bases: 8. Germline CDR1 is SGHVS and CDR2 is FNYEAQ. The CDR3 protein is CASSLMGQGTHEQYF. CDR3 nucleotide sequence: TGTGCCAGCAGCTTGATGGGACAGGGAACCCACGAGCAGTACTTC.

The V call is TRBV29-1, the J call TRBJ1-3; the match to TRBD1 covers 10 bases. After removal of 7 bases from V and 3 bases from J, the junction contained 9 bases not matched to a gene. The germline V gene encodes CDR1 SQVTM and CDR2 ANQGSEA. This CDR3 is 15 amino acids long. CDR3 DNA: TGCAGCGCCCGGACAGGGGGGCTATATGGAAACACCATATATTTT. This sequence encodes CSARTGGLYGNTIYF.

The chain is built from TRBV9 and TRBJ2-2, with TRBD2 identical over 10 bases. Per germline, CDR1 SGDLS and CDR2 YYNGEE. V lost 1 base, J lost 6 bases, and 6 bases stayed unmatched. The CDR3 contains 16 residues. The CDR3 here is CASSVHSGGAPGELFF. The CDR3 nucleotides are TGTGCCAGCAGCGTACACAGCGGGGGGGCCCCCGGGGAGCTGTTTTTT.

The J gene is TRBJ2-4, the V gene TRBV30, with D possibly being TRBD2 (5 bases). This CDR3 spans 14 amino acids. Trimming pared 5 bases from V and 0 bases from J, leaving 11 bases between. Germline CDR1 reads GTSNPN; CDR2 reads SVGIG (reference sequence). The CDR3, as DNA: TGTGCCTGGTGGACTGGGCTAGCCAAAAACATTCAGTACTTC. It yields the protein CAWWTGLAKNIQYF.

This rearrangement joins TRBV4-2 to TRBJ2-7; 12 bases fit TRBD1. The CDR3 sequence is 17 residues long. V lost 0 bases and J lost 8; bases outside the gene matches: 11. Germline CDR1 LGHNA, CDR2 YNFKEQ. The CDR3 nucleotides are TGTGCCAGCAGCCAAGACTTCGGGGGACAGGGGGCTGTCAAGCAGTACTTC. Amino acids: CASSQDFGGQGAVKQYF.

This chain joins TRBV30 and TRBJ2-3, with TRBD2 matching 10 bases. CDR1 and CDR2 from the germline V gene are GTSNPN and SVGIG (reference sequence). Trimming took 2 bases from V and 4 from J; bases not matched to a gene: 6. CDR3 length: 15 amino acids. In DNA form, the CDR3 reads TGTGCCTGGAGTATGGGACTAGCGAGGGCAGATACGCAGTATTTT. Encoded protein: CAWSMGLARADTQYF.

V is TRBV9 and J is TRBJ2-2; 11 positions match TRBD2. The CDR3 is made up of 16 amino acids. V dropped 3 bases and J dropped 0; count of bases not matched to a gene: 1. Germline-derived CDR1 and CDR2 are SGDLS and YYNGEE. CDR3 loop: CASSETSGTNTGELFF. CDR3 DNA sequence: TGTGCCAGCAGCGAGACTAGCGGGACGAACACCGGGGAGCTGTTTTTT.